The rows below give T cell receptor beta chains drawn from one sample of a study of cytotoxic CD8 clonotypes in ibrutinib-treated CLL. Sequenced by immunoSEQ multiplex PCR; TCRdb stores in-frame clones only, minus some. Among approximately 210,000 clones listed, around three quarters were seen once. The sample in question was PBMCs, obtained after 24 months of ibrutinib treatment. The receptor source for this set is a human donor with chronic lymphocytic leukemia. The CDR3 runs from the conserved cysteine through the conserved F or W. The D gene is left open where the match is weak. Clone size is given for some rows only: seen once, a few or many times, or a class if the clone is expanded.

>TRBV10-3|few|.|TRBJ2-1
CAISELDYEQFF
TGTGCCATCAGTGAGTTAGATTATGAGCAGTTCTTC
>TRBV30|.|.|TRBJ1-3
CAWSKVSGNTIYF
TGTGCCTGGAGTAAGGTCTCTGGAAACACCATATATTTT
>TRBV7-2|few|TRBD2|TRBJ2-5
CASSLDGIAGGTVQETQYF
TGTGCCAGCAGCTTAGACGGGATAGCGGGAGGGACCGTCCAAGAGACCCAGTACTTC
>TRBV10-3|once|TRBD1|TRBJ2-7
CAIRGTGFEQYF
TGTGCCATCAGGGGGACAGGGTTCGAGCAGTACTTC
>TRBV29-1|.|TRBD2|TRBJ2-1
CSVIAGGRNEQFF
TGCAGCGTAATAGCGGGAGGAAGGAATGAGCAGTTCTTC
>TRBV4-2|.|.|TRBJ2-1
CASSQFKGGEQFF
TGTGCCAGCAGCCAATTCAAGGGGGGTGAGCAGTTCTTC
>TRBV7-2|.|.|TRBJ1-5
CASSLAGYSNQPQHF
TGTGCCAGCAGCTTAGCGGGTTATAGCAATCAGCCCCAGCATTTT
>TRBV27|.|TRBD1|TRBJ2-3
CASSWGTGNTDTQYF
TGTGCCAGCAGTTGGGGGACAGGGAACACAGATACGCAGTATTTT
>TRBV2|.|TRBD1|TRBJ2-2
CASFWAGGVTGELFF
TGTGCCAGCTTTTGGGCAGGGGGTGTCACCGGGGAGCTGTTTTTT
>TRBV5-6|.|TRBD2|TRBJ2-1
CASSSVAGVTYNEQFF
TGTGCCAGCAGCAGTGTAGCGGGAGTAACCTACAATGAGCAGTTCTTC
>TRBV7-2|.|.|TRBJ2-1
CASSLQREVNNEQFF
TGTGCCAGCAGCTTACAACGGGAAGTGAACAATGAGCAGTTCTTC
>TRBV5-4|.|.|TRBJ1-2
CASSSLVGDGYTF
TGTGCCAGCAGCTCGCTGGTGGGGGACGGCTACACCTTC
>TRBV27|once|TRBD2|TRBJ2-2
CASSLRLAGVHTGELFF
TGTGCCAGCAGTTTACGCCTAGCGGGAGTCCACACCGGGGAGCTGTTTTTT
>TRBV5-1|.|TRBD2|TRBJ2-2
CASSLVAVLAGVSGELFF
TGCGCCAGCAGCTTGGTTGCGGTACTAGCGGGAGTGTCCGGGGAGCTGTTTTTT
>TRBV30|.|.|TRBJ1-4
CAWSFSLNEKLFF
TGTGCCTGGAGTTTCTCCTTAAATGAAAAACTGTTTTTT
>TRBV11-2|.|TRBD1|TRBJ2-7
CASSQWDRGAEQYF
TGTGCCAGCAGCCAATGGGACAGGGGGGCCGAGCAGTACTTC
>TRBV7-8|.|TRBD2|TRBJ2-7
CASSLSGRSYEQYF
TGTGCCAGCAGCTTGAGCGGGAGGTCCTACGAGCAGTACTTC
>TRBV19|.|.|TRBJ1-2
CASSPGPGNYGYTF
TGTGCCAGTAGCCCGGGACCTGGAAACTATGGCTACACCTTC
>TRBV5-4|.|TRBD2|TRBJ2-1
CASSPGSGRSYEQFF
TGTGCCAGCAGCCCGGGGAGCGGGAGGAGCTATGAGCAGTTCTTC
>TRBV10-2|.|.|TRBJ2-7
CASRDFYEQYF
TGCGCCAGCAGAGACTTCTACGAGCAGTACTTC
>TRBV5-1|.|.|TRBJ2-5
CASSFMGDTEETQYF
TGCGCCAGCAGCTTCATGGGAGATACCGAAGAGACCCAGTACTTC
>TRBV19|.|TRBD1|TRBJ1-3
CASSTTRQGPGNTIYF
TGTGCCAGTAGCACAACTCGACAGGGGCCCGGAAACACCATATATTTT
>TRBV11-3|once|.|TRBJ1-2
CASSLDGGQNYGYTF
TGTGCCAGCAGCTTAGACGGTGGACAGAACTATGGCTACACCTTC
>TRBV28|.|.|TRBJ1-4
CASSLLADEKLFF
TGTGCCAGCAGTTTATTGGCGGATGAAAAACTGTTTTTT
>TRBV9|.|.|TRBJ1-1
CASSVDFMGAGTEAFF
TGTGCCAGCAGCGTAGACTTTATGGGGGCGGGTACTGAAGCTTTCTTT
>TRBV4-1|few|.|TRBJ2-6
CASSPGSGANVLTF
TGCGCCAGCAGCCCGGGCTCTGGGGCCAACGTCCTGACTTTC
>TRBV28|.|TRBD2|TRBJ2-1
CASSFWTSGDPYNEQFF
TGTGCCAGCAGTTTTTGGACTAGCGGAGACCCCTACAATGAGCAGTTCTTC